Listed here is a single T cell receptor beta chain. CDR1 is MNHEY, CDR2 SVGAGI, per germline. The CDR3 is 15 amino acids. J gave up 2 bases and V 0 bases, and 1 base lay outside the gene matches. The data originate from a study of T cells after yellow fever vaccination. About the study: SMART-Seq v4 Ultra Low Input served to prepare low-cell-number fractions.

TCRdb re-called the 5' RACE reads through MiXCR, storing one row per CDR3 protein. The table shows hundreds of thousands of distinct CDR3 sequences, with over 9% occurring only once. The chain joins TRBV6-5 to TRBJ2-1; 7 bases are a match to TRBD2. The sequence came from a man between 25 and 39 years old who received the YFV17D yellow fever vaccine. The sequences come from PBMCs, collected on the day of the yellow fever booster vaccination. The CDR3 DNA follows: TGTGCCAGCAGTTACTCGAGCGGGACCTACAATGAGCAGTTCTTC. This codes for CASSYSSGTYNEQFF.